These 26 T cell receptor beta chains share one sample of origin, sequenced in a study of T cell responses to AZD1222 COVID-19 vaccine. Generated by immunoSEQ multiplex PCR, the TCRdb table keeps only in-frame clones and is missing some. Of about 120,000 clones listed, more than 80% are singletons. Sequenced here: peripheral blood, sampled on day 0 of AZD1222 vaccination. The receptors here all came from an adult in good health.

This clone was counted once. The V gene is TRBV6-2 or TRBV6-3, the J gene TRBJ2-3, with D uncertain. The CDR3 sequence is 13 residues long. Germline loops: CDR1 MNHEY, CDR2 SVGEGT. Trimming cost V 6 bases and J 4 bases, with 11 bases left between them. CDR3 amino acids: CASSPRVSDTQYF. In DNA, the CDR3 is TGTGCCAGCAGCCCCCGGGTCTCAGATACGCAGTATTTT.

This chain uses TRBV7-3 with TRBJ2-7; weak D call: TRBD1 (5 bases). CDR3 length equals 15 residues. Germline loops: CDR1 SGHTA, CDR2 FQGTGA. Between the trimmed V and J ends, which lost 1 base and 6 bases, there was a span of 16 bases. This CDR3 is CASSLMGKGLTEQYF. DNA for the CDR3: TGTGCCAGCAGCTTAATGGGGAAGGGGCTGACCGAGCAGTACTTC.

This chain uses TRBV3-1 (or the pseudogene TRBV3-2) with TRBJ2-1; D gene unclear. Trimming stripped 2 bases from V and 9 bases from J, with 11 bases between. This CDR3 is built from 13 residues. Germline V CDR1 and CDR2: LGHDT, YNNKEL (reference sequence). The chain's CDR3 is CASSQLRVGEQFF. The CDR3 region has the DNA TGTGCCAGCAGCCAACTGCGCGTGGGTGAGCAGTTCTTC.

The genes are TRBV19 and TRBJ2-1; D may match TRBD1 or TRBD2 (5 bases each). The CDR3 loop spans 15 amino acids. Trimming cost V 3 bases and J 10 bases, with 19 bases left between them. The germline V gene has CDR1 LNHDA and CDR2 SQIVND (reference sequence). CDR3 sequence reads: CASSISGTGRGEQFF. CDR3 coding DNA: TGTGCCAGTAGTATCTCGGGGACGGGGCGAGGGGAGCAGTTCTTC.

This clone was counted a few times. This sequence joins TRBV25-1 and TRBJ2-7; 8 positions agree with TRBD1. The V gene's germline CDR1 is MGHDK and CDR2 SYGVNS. CDR3 length equals 15 residues. Losses at the gene ends were 1 base for V and 4 bases for J; bases not matched to a gene: 6. The CDR3 protein is CASSELAGGFYEQYF. CDR3 sequence (DNA): TGTGCCAGCAGTGAATTGGCAGGGGGCTTTTACGAGCAGTACTTC.

This sequence joins TRBV19 and TRBJ1-5, with D perhaps TRBD1 (6 bases). V gave up 2 bases and J gave up 1 base, with 12 bases separating them. The CDR3 is 16 amino acids. Per germline, CDR1 LNHDA and CDR2 SQIVND (reference sequence). The CDR3 DNA reads as TGTGCCAGTAGTATATGGGGGGCGCACAGCAATCAGCCCCAGCATTTT. Amino acids: CASSIWGAHSNQPQHF.

The chain carries TRBV24-1 and TRBJ2-6, with D perhaps TRBD1 (5 bases). With 2 bases removed from V and 0 bases from J, the gap between germline ends came to 13 bases. The CDR3 spans 18 residues. Germline CDR1 reads KGHDR; CDR2 reads SFDVKD. In DNA, the CDR3 is TGTGCCACCAGTGATTCGACAGCTAGACTCTCTGGGGCCAACGTCCTGACTTTC. Translating it yields CATSDSTARLSGANVLTF.

The rearrangement uses TRBV5-1 and TRBJ2-7, with TRBD1 matching over 7 bases. J lost 6 bases, V lost 4 bases, and 13 bases had no gene match. Germline values: CDR1 SGHRS, CDR2 YFSETQ. This CDR3 is 15 amino acids long. The CDR3 bases are TGCGCCAGCAGCCCCCGGGACAGTGGGAACCCCGAGCAGTACTTC. It specifies CASSPRDSGNPEQYF.

The J gene is TRBJ2-6, the V gene TRBV21-1; the table calls TRBD2, which could not be checked here. TRBV21-1 is a recognized pseudogene. This CDR3 contains 17 residues. The chain's CDR3 is CASALLAGGGGANVLTF. CDR3 bases: TGTGCCAGCGCCCTACTAGCGGGAGGTGGTGGGGCCAACGTCCTGACTTTC.

The chain carries TRBV27 and TRBJ2-3, with 13 bases identical to TRBD2. The CDR3 extends over 17 amino acids. V was clipped by 5 bases and J by 5 bases; unmatched bases: 10. Germline V gene lookup returns CDR1 MNHEY and CDR2 SMNVEV (reference sequence). The CDR3, as DNA: TGTGCCAGCAGTGATCTGGGACTAGCGGGACGAATAGATACGCAGTATTTT. It encodes CASSDLGLAGRIDTQYF.

The chain has TRBV6-5 and TRBJ2-5; D gene unclear. This CDR3 comprises 14 residues. The germline CDR1 and CDR2 sequences are MNHEY and SVGAGI. V lost 6 bases and J lost 3, with 14 bases in between. CDR3 loop: CASSSVGSKETQYF. CDR3 sequence (DNA): TGTGCCAGCAGCTCCGTCGGGTCAAAAGAGACCCAGTACTTC.

The V gene is TRBV29-1, the J gene TRBJ2-3; D possibly corresponds to TRBD1 (6 bases). CDR1 and CDR2 (germline): SQVTM, ANQGSEA. CDR3 length equals 12 residues. V lost 7 bases and J 1 base, leaving 9 bases between the germline ends. CDR3 region: CSDNRGTDTQYF. The DNA of the CDR3 is TGCAGCGACAACAGGGGCACAGATACGCAGTATTTT.

This clone was observed once. V usage is TRBV7-9 and J usage is TRBJ1-1, with a tentative D call TRBD1 (5 bases). This CDR3 spans 13 amino acids. Trimming cost V 5 bases and J 4 bases, with 11 bases left between them. CDR1 and CDR2 (germline): SEHNR, FQNEAQ (reference sequence). The chain's CDR3 is CASSNGAGTEAFF. The CDR3 nucleotides are TGTGCCAGCAGCAATGGGGCAGGCACTGAAGCTTTCTTT.

The chain links TRBV11-2 to TRBJ2-7; maybe TRBD2 (6 bases). The germline gives CDR1 SGHAT, CDR2 FQNNGV. The CDR3 runs 17 residues. Trimming removed 5 bases from V and 0 bases from J, with 20 bases in between. CDR3 in DNA: TGTGCCAGCAGCCTCCCCTGGCTAGCGCAAAGCTCCTACGAGCAGTACTTC. Translating it yields CASSLPWLAQSSYEQYF.

V and J are TRBV4-3 and TRBJ1-4; 7 positions match TRBD1. From germline, CDR1 is LGHNA and CDR2 YSLEER. This CDR3 spans 15 amino acids. Trimming removed 0 bases from V and 3 bases from J; junction bases left unmatched: 1. CDR3 amino acids: CASSQETGSNEKLFF. Written as DNA, the CDR3 is TGCGCCAGCAGCCAAGAGACAGGGTCTAATGAAAAACTGTTTTTT.

This clone appeared a single time. The V gene is TRBV5-5, the J gene TRBJ1-1; D possibly corresponds to TRBD1 (6 bases). V lost 3 bases and J lost 2, with 11 bases in between. CDR1 is SGHKS, CDR2 YYEKEE, per germline (reference sequence). The length of the CDR3 is 14 residues. CDR3 coding DNA: TGTGCCAGCAGCTCGGGACAAGATAACACTGAAGCTTTCTTT. Residues: CASSSGQDNTEAFF.

The chain uses TRBV29-1 and TRBJ1-3; D unclear. Per the germline V gene, CDR1 is SQVTM and CDR2 is ANQGSEA. Trimming took 6 bases from V and 4 from J, leaving 13 bases between them. The CDR3 totals 13 residues. For the CDR3, the DNA is TGCAGCGTCCGAGGCCTTGCCGGAAACACCATATATTTT. Protein sequence: CSVRGLAGNTIYF.

V and J are TRBV27 and TRBJ1-5; a weak D match, TRBD1 (6 bases). CDR1 is MNHEY, CDR2 SMNVEV, per germline (reference sequence). The V end was cut by 11 bases, the J end by 2 bases, with 16 bases between. This CDR3 comprises 14 residues. In DNA, the CDR3 is TGTGCCTGCGGGGGGCTGGGGGGCAATCAGCCCCAGCATTTT. It yields the protein CACGGLGGNQPQHF.

The chain links TRBV12-5 to TRBJ1-4; 8 bases match TRBD1. Trimming removed 4 bases from V and 4 bases from J; junction bases left unmatched: 17. CDR1 LGHNT and CDR2 FRNRAP come from the germline V gene. The CDR3 is 19 amino acids. The CDR3 DNA reads as TGTGCTAGTGGTTCGCCCCTCTCCAGGGGGCGATTCCTTAATGAAAAACTGTTTTTT. Amino acids: CASGSPLSRGRFLNEKLFF.

The J gene is TRBJ2-7, the V gene TRBV19; TRBD1 aligns across 7 bases. V lost 8 bases, J lost 0 bases, and 7 bases stayed unmatched. The germline gives CDR1 LNHDA, CDR2 SQIVND (reference sequence). The CDR3 loop spans 14 amino acids. CDR3 protein: CASGPTGSSYEQYF. CDR3 in DNA: TGTGCCAGTGGTCCGACAGGGAGCTCCTACGAGCAGTACTTC. Complete variable domain (other parts from reference TRBV19 and TRBJ2-7): DGGITQSPKYLFRKEGQNVTLSCEQNLNHDAMYWYRQDPGQGLRLIYYSQIVNDFQKGDIAEGYSVSREKKESFPLTVTSAQKNPTAFYLCASGPTGSSYEQYFGPGTRLTVT.

The chain recombines TRBV28 with TRBJ2-7, with D unresolved. V was trimmed by 3 bases and J by 3 bases, leaving 18 bases between them. This CDR3 contains 16 residues. Germline-derived CDR1 and CDR2 are MDHEN and SYDVKM. For the CDR3, the DNA is TGTGCCAGCAGTTTCCCCGAAGGTGACGCCTACTACGAGCAGTACTTC. Residues: CASSFPEGDAYYEQYF.

This chain links TRBV24-1 with TRBJ2-3; TRBD1 might be the D (5 bases). V was clipped by 5 bases and J by 2 bases, with 16 bases between them. Looked up from germline, CDR1 is KGHDR and CDR2 is SFDVKD. The CDR3 consists of 16 residues. CDR3 sequence reads: CATSGVQDTLTDTQYF. The DNA for the CDR3 is TGTGCCACCAGTGGTGTACAGGATACTCTCACAGATACGCAGTATTTT.

In its sample, this clone was seen once. The chain uses TRBV6-5 and TRBJ1-5; perhaps TRBD1 as D (6 bases). The CDR3 is 15 residues long. Trimming stripped 6 bases from V and 2 bases from J, with 14 bases between. Germline V gene sequence: CDR1 MNHEY, CDR2 SVGAGI. DNA of the CDR3: TGTGCCAGCAGCCTAGGGGGGTTCGGCAATCAGCCCCAGCATTTT. Amino acid sequence: CASSLGGFGNQPQHF.

The gene calls are TRBV19 and TRBJ2-1, with D possibly TRBD2 on 5 matching bases. Germline V gene lookup returns CDR1 LNHDA and CDR2 SQIVND (reference sequence). V lost 1 base to trimming and J lost 0 bases, with 7 bases between them. The CDR3 has 15 residues. CDR3 in DNA: TGTGCCAGTAGTATAGCGGGAAGCTCCTACAATGAGCAGTTCTTC. Translation gives CASSIAGSSYNEQFF.

The rearrangement uses TRBV7-9 and TRBJ1-6, with 10 positions matching TRBD1. The germline V gene has CDR1 SEHNR and CDR2 FQNEAQ (reference sequence). The CDR3 contains 13 residues. J was trimmed by 13 bases and V by 10 bases; bases with no gene match: 10. The CDR3 loop reads CATLGQGPIPLHF. The CDR3 bases are TGTGCCACCCTGGGACAGGGGCCCATCCCCCTCCACTTT.

V is TRBV19 and J is TRBJ2-7; TRBD1 aligns across 10 bases. The CDR3 runs 15 residues. CDR1 and CDR2 from the germline V gene are LNHDA and SQIVND (reference sequence). Trimming cost V 4 bases and J 4 bases; bases outside gene matches: 7. The CDR3 region has the DNA TGTGCCAGTAGTACTCGACAGGGGGCTAGTTACGAGCAGTACTTC. It specifies CASSTRQGASYEQYF. The variable domain in full, with the rest retrieved from reference TRBV19 and TRBJ2-7, is DGGITQSPKYLFRKEGQNVTLSCEQNLNHDAMYWYRQDPGQGLRLIYYSQIVNDFQKGDIAEGYSVSREKKESFPLTVTSAQKNPTAFYLCASSTRQGASYEQYFGPGTRLTVT.